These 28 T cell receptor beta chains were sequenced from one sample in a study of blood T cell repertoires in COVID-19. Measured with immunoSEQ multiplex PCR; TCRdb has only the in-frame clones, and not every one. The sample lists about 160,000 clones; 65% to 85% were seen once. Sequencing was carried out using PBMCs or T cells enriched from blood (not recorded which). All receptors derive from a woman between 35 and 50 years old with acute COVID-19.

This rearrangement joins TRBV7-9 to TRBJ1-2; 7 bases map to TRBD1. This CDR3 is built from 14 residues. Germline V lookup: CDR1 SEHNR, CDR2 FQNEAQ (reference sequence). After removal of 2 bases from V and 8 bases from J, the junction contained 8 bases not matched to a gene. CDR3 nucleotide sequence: TGTGCCAGCAGCTTACAGGGGGAATCTGACGGCTACACCTTC. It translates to CASSLQGESDGYTF.

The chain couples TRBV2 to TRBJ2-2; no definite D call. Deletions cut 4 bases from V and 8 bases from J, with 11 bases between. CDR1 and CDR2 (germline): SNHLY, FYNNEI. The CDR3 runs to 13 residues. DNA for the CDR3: TGTGCCAGCAGTGGAAACTGGGCGGGGGAGCTGTTTTTT. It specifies CASSGNWAGELFF.

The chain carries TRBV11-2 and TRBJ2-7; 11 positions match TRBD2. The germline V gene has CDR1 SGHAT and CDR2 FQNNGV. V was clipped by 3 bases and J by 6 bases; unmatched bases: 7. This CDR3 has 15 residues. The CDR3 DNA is TGTGCCAGCAGCTTCGACGTAGCGGGAGGGCGCGAGCAGTACTTC. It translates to CASSFDVAGGREQYF. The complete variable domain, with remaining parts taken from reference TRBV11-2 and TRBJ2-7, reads EAGVAQSPRYKIIEKRQSVAFWCNPISGHATLYWYQQILGQGPKLLIQFQNNGVVDDSQLPKDRFSAERLKGVDSTLKIQPAKLEDSAVYLCASSFDVAGGREQYFGPGTRLTVT.

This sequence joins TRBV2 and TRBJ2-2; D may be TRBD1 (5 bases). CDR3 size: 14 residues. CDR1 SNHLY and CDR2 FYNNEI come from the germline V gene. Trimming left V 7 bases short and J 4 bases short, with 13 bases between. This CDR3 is CASKGTGATGELFF. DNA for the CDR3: TGTGCCAGCAAAGGTACAGGTGCCACCGGGGAGCTGTTTTTT.

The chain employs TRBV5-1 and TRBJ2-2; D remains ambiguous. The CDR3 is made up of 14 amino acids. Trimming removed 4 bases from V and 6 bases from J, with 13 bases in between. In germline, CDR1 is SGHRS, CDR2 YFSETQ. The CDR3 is CASSEALAAGELFF. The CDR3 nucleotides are TGCGCCAGCAGCGAAGCACTTGCCGCCGGGGAGCTGTTTTTT.

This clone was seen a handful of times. The CDR3 DNA reads TGTGCCAGCATCAAAACCGGACAGGGCGGGGGCTACACCTTC. It encodes CASIKTGQGGGYTF. V usage is TRBV5-8 and J usage is TRBJ1-2, with 8 bases identical to TRBD1. This CDR3 has 14 residues. V gave up 6 bases and J gave up 8 bases; unmatched junction bases: 12. Looked up from germline, CDR1 is SGHTS and CDR2 is YDEGEE.

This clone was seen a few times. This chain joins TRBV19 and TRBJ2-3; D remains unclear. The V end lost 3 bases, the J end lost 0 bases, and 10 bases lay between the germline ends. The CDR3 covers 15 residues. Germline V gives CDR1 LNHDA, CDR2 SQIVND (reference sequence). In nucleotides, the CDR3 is TGTGCCAGTAGTATTGGAGCGACTAGCACAGATACGCAGTATTTT. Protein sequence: CASSIGATSTDTQYF. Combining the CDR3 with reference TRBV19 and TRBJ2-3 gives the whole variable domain DGGITQSPKYLFRKEGQNVTLSCEQNLNHDAMYWYRQDPGQGLRLIYYSQIVNDFQKGDIAEGYSVSREKKESFPLTVTSAQKNPTAFYLCASSIGATSTDTQYFGPGTRLTVL.

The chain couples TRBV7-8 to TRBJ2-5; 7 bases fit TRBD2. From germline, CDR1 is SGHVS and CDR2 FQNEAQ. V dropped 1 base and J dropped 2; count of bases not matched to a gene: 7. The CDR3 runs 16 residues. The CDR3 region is CASSLVGGVGQETQYF. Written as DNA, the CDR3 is TGTGCCAGCAGCTTAGTGGGGGGGGTGGGTCAAGAGACCCAGTACTTC. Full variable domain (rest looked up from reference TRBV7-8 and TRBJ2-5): GAGVSQSPRYKVAKRGQDVALRCDPISGHVSLFWYQQALGQGPEFLTYFQNEAQLDKSGLPSDRFFAERPEGSVSTLKIQRTQQEDSAVYLCASSLVGGVGQETQYFGPGTRLLVL.

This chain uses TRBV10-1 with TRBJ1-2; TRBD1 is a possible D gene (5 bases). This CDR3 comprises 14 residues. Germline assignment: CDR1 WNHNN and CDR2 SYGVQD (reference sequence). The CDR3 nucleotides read TGCCCCCCCCGCGACCGGGGGGACGGCTATGGCTACACCTTC. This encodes CPPRDRGDGYGYTF.

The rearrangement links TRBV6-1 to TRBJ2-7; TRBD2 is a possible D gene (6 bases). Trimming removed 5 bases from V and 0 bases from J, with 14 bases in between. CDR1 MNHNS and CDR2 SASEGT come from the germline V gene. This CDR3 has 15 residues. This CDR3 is CASSPRGTYSYEQYF. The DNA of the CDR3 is TGTGCCAGCAGTCCACGGGGGACCTACTCCTACGAGCAGTACTTC.

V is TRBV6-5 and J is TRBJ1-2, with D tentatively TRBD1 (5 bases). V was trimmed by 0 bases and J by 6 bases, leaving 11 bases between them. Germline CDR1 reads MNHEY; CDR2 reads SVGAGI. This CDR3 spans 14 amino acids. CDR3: CASSYSGGTHGYTF. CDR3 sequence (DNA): TGTGCCAGCAGTTACTCGGGGGGAACGCATGGCTACACCTTC.

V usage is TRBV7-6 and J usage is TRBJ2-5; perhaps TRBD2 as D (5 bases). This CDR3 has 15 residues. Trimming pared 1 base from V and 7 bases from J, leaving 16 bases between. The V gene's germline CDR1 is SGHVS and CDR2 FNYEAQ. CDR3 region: CASSLVTPARGTQYF. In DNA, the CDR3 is TGTGCCAGCAGCTTAGTGACTCCCGCACGGGGGACCCAGTACTTC. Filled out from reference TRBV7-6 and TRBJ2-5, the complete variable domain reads GAGVSQSPRYKVTKRGQDVALRCDPISGHVSLYWYRQALGQGPEFLTYFNYEAQQDKSGLPNDRFSAERPEGSISTLTIQRTEQRDSAMYRCASSLVTPARGTQYFGPGTRLLVL.

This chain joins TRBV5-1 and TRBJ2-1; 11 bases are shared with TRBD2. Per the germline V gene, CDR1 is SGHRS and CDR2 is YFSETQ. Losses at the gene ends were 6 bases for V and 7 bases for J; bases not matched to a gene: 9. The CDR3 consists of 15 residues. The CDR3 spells CASIGIAGGGNEQFF. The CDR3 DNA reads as TGCGCCAGCATCGGTATAGCGGGAGGGGGGAATGAGCAGTTCTTC.

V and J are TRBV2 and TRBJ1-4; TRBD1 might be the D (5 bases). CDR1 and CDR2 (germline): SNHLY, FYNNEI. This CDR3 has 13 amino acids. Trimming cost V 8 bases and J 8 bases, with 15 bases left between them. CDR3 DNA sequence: TGTGCCAGCCCCCGAGTTGGGGGGGAAAAACTGTTTTTT. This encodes CASPRVGGEKLFF.

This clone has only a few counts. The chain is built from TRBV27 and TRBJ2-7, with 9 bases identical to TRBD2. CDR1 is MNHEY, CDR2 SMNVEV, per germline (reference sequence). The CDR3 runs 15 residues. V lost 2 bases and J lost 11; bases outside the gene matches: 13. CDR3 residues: CASSLLGREGGSEYV. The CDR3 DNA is TGTGCCAGCAGTTTACTCGGGCGGGAGGGCGGTTCGGAGTACGTC.

The CDR3 sequence: CASSFQGSGNNSPLHF. The CDR3 DNA reads as TGTGCCAGCAGCTTCCAGGGTTCAGGGAATAATTCACCCCTCCACTTT. The chain employs TRBV7-9 and TRBJ1-6; D perhaps matches TRBD1 (5 bases). Trimming removed 3 bases at V and 5 bases at J, with 14 bases between. The CDR3 runs to 16 residues. Per germline, CDR1 SEHNR and CDR2 FQNEAQ (reference sequence).

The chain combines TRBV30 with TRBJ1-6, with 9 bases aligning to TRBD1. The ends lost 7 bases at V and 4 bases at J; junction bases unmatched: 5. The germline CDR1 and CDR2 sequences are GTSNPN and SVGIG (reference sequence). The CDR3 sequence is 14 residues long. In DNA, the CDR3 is TGTGCCTCGGACAGGGGCGTATATAATTCACCCCTCCACTTT. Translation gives CASDRGVYNSPLHF. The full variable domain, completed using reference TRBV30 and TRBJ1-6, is SQTIHQWPATLVQPVGSPLSLECTVEGTSNPNLYWYRQAAGRGLQLLFYSVGIGQISSEVPQNLSASRPQDRQFILSSKKLLLSDSGFYLCASDRGVYNSPLHFGNGTRLTVT.

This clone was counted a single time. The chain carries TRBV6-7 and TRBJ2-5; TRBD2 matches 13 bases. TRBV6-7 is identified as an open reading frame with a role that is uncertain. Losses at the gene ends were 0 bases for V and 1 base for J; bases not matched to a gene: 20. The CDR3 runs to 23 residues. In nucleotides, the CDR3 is TGTGCCAGCAGTTACTCCAGGACTAGCGGGAGTGGGGGACATTACCGTCTCCAAGAGACCCAGTACTTC. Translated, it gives CASSYSRTSGSGGHYRLQETQYF.

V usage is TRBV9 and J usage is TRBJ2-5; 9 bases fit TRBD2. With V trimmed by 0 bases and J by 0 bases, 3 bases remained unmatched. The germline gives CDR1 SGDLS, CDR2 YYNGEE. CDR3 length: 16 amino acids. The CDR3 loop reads CASSVGASGNQETQYF. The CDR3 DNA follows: TGTGCCAGCAGCGTAGGTGCTAGCGGGAACCAAGAGACCCAGTACTTC.

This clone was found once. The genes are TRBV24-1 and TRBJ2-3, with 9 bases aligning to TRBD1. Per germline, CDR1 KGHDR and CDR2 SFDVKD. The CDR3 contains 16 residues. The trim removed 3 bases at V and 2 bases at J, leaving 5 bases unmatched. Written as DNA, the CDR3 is TGTGCCACCAGTGATCCCGGGACAGGGACCACAGATACGCAGTATTTT. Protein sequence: CATSDPGTGTTDTQYF.

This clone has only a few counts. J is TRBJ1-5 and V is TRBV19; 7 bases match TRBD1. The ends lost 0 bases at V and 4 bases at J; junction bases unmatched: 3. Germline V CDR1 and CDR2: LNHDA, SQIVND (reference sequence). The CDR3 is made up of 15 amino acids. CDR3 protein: CASSIDVTGNQPQHF. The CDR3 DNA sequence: TGTGCCAGTAGTATAGATGTGACAGGGAATCAGCCCCAGCATTTT.

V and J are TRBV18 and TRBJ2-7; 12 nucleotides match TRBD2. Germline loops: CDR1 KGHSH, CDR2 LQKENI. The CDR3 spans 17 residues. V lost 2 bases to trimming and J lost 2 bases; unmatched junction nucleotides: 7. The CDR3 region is CASSPATSGSSTYEQYF. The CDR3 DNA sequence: TGTGCCAGCTCACCAGCGACTAGCGGGAGTTCGACCTACGAGCAGTACTTC.

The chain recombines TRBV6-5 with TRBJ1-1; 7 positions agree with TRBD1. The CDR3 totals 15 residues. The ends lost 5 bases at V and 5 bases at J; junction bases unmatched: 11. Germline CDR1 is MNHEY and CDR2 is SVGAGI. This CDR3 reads CASSPWDSSRTEAFF. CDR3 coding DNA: TGTGCCAGCAGTCCCTGGGACAGTTCGCGGACTGAAGCTTTCTTT.

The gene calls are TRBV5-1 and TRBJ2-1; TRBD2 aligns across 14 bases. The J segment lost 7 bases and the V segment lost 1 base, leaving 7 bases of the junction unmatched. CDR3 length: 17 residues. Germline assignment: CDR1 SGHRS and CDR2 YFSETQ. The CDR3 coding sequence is TGCGCCAGCAGCTTGCGCGGGGGACTAGCGGGAGAAAATGAGCAGTTCTTC. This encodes CASSLRGGLAGENEQFF.

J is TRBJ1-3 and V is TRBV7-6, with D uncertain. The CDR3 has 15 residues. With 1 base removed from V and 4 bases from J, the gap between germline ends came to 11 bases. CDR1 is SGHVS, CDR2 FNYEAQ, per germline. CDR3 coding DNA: TGTGCCAGCAGCTTAGAGGCGGGGTGGGGAAACACCATATATTTT. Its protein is CASSLEAGWGNTIYF.

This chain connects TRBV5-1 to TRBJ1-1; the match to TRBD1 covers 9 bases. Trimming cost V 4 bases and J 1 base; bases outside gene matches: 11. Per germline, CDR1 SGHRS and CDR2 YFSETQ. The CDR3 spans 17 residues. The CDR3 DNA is TGCGCCAGCAGCACGGGACAGGGCAGGCGGTCGAACACTGAAGCTTTCTTT. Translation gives CASSTGQGRRSNTEAFF.

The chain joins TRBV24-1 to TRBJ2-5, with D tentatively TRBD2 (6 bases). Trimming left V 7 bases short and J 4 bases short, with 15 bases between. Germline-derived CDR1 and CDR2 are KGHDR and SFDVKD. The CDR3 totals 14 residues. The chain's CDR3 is CATRGANGGETQYF. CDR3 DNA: TGTGCCACCAGGGGAGCGAACGGGGGAGAGACCCAGTACTTC.

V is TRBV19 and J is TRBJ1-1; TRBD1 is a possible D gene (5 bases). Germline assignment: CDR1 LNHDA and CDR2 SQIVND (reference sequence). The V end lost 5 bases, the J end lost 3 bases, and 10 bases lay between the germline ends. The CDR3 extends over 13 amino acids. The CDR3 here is CASSPQGYTEAFF. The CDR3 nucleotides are TGTGCCAGTAGTCCCCAGGGATACACTGAAGCTTTCTTT.